Each of the 26 T cell receptor beta chains below was sequenced from the same sample in a study of T cell responses to AZD1222 COVID-19 vaccine. Using immunoSEQ multiplex PCR, the repertoire was profiled, and TCRdb retains in-frame clones only, with some absent. The sample consists of around 80,000 clones, about 88% of them appearing once. The material was peripheral blood, obtained on day 0 of AZD1222 vaccination. These receptors all stem from an adult in good health.

The CDR3 reads CASRTSGGTNTGELFF. The CDR3 DNA follows: TGTGCCAGCCGGACTAGCGGGGGGACGAACACCGGGGAGCTGTTTTTT. The chain joins TRBV19 to TRBJ2-2; 14 bases map to TRBD2. The CDR3 runs to 16 residues. The V gene's germline CDR1 is LNHDA and CDR2 SQIVND (reference sequence). V lost 9 bases, J lost 0 bases, and 3 bases stayed unmatched.

The rearrangement joins TRBV19 to TRBJ1-2; a possible D gene is TRBD1 (6 bases). The CDR3 runs to 13 residues. Germline CDR1 is LNHDA and CDR2 is SQIVND (reference sequence). Deletions cut 6 bases from V and 6 bases from J, with 14 bases between. CDR3 residues: CASRLQGSNGYTF. For the CDR3, the DNA is TGTGCCAGTAGGCTACAGGGTAGTAATGGCTACACCTTC. Drawing the rest from reference TRBV19 and TRBJ1-2, the complete variable domain is DGGITQSPKYLFRKEGQNVTLSCEQNLNHDAMYWYRQDPGQGLRLIYYSQIVNDFQKGDIAEGYSVSREKKESFPLTVTSAQKNPTAFYLCASRLQGSNGYTFGSGTRLTVV.

The CDR3 reads CASTSGYEQYF. As DNA, the CDR3 is TGTGCCAGCACCTCAGGGTACGAGCAGTACTTC. The chain recombines TRBV6-5 with TRBJ2-7; maybe TRBD1 (5 bases). CDR3 length: 11 residues. Germline loops: CDR1 MNHEY, CDR2 SVGAGI. Trimming removed 7 bases from V and 4 bases from J, with 8 bases in between.

This clone has only a few counts. This chain connects TRBV2 to TRBJ2-1; 7 bases are shared with TRBD2. The V gene end was trimmed by 11 bases and the J gene end by 4 bases; junction bases not matched to a gene: 8. Germline V CDR1 and CDR2: SNHLY, FYNNEI. This CDR3 spans 13 amino acids. The CDR3 is CAGREALYNEQFF. DNA of the CDR3: TGTGCCGGACGGGAGGCCCTATACAATGAGCAGTTCTTC.

This chain links TRBV7-2 with TRBJ1-1, with D possibly TRBD1 on 5 matching bases. CDR3 length equals 17 residues. The ends were cut back, 4 bases at V and 4 bases at J, with 22 bases in the middle. Germline CDR1 SGHTA, CDR2 FQGNSA. CDR3 nucleotide sequence: TGTGCCAGCAGCTCCAGAGGGAGTGGCAGGGCTGGCACTGAAGCTTTCTTT. It is translated as CASSSRGSGRAGTEAFF. The complete variable domain, with remaining parts taken from reference TRBV7-2 and TRBJ1-1, reads GAGVSQSPSNKVTEKGKDVELRCDPISGHTALYWYRQSLGQGLEFLIYFQGNSAPDKSGLPSDRFSAERTGGSVSTLTIQRTQQEDSAVYLCASSSRGSGRAGTEAFFGQGTRLTVV.

V and J are TRBV29-1 and TRBJ2-7; the D call may be TRBD1 or TRBD2 (5 bases each). The V gene's germline CDR1 is SQVTM and CDR2 ANQGSEA. This CDR3 region has 12 residues. The ends were cut back, 4 bases at V and 7 bases at J, with 14 bases in the middle. The CDR3 DNA is TGCAGCGTTGGAGGGACCGGGCGGGAGCAGTACTTC. Its protein is CSVGGTGREQYF.

The chain employs TRBV7-9 and TRBJ1-5, with D possibly TRBD1 on 5 matching bases. Between the trimmed V and J ends, which lost 5 bases and 5 bases, there was a span of 10 bases. The CDR3 consists of 13 residues. The germline V gene has CDR1 SEHNR and CDR2 FQNEAQ (reference sequence). The chain's CDR3 is CASSPGSDQPQHF. CDR3 in DNA: TGTGCCAGCAGCCCAGGGTCGGATCAGCCCCAGCATTTT.

The chain uses TRBV6-5 and TRBJ2-2, with D unclear. V was trimmed by 6 bases and J by 4 bases, leaving 12 bases between them. CDR1 MNHEY and CDR2 SVGAGI come from the germline V gene. The CDR3 is 14 amino acids. The DNA of the CDR3 is TGTGCCAGCAGCGCGACCCGAGGCACCGGGGAGCTGTTTTTT. Protein: CASSATRGTGELFF.

The chain recombines TRBV28 with TRBJ1-5, with a tentative D call TRBD1 (6 bases). The CDR3 contains 16 residues. Germline V CDR1 and CDR2: MDHEN, SYDVKM. Trimming removed 6 bases from V and 1 base from J, with 16 bases in between. CDR3 coding DNA: TGTGCCAGCAGCTCATTGGGGGGGGCGAGCAATCAGCCCCAGCATTTT. Translated, it gives CASSSLGGASNQPQHF.

The V gene is TRBV5-1, the J gene TRBJ2-1, with no clear D. CDR1 is SGHRS and CDR2 is YFSETQ in the germline V gene. V lost 0 bases, J lost 2 bases, and 12 bases lay in between. There are 16 residues in the CDR3. In nucleotides, the CDR3 is TGCGCCAGCAGCTTGGGGGCCCGATCACCCTACAATGAGCAGTTCTTC. Translation: CASSLGARSPYNEQFF.

This chain uses TRBV9 with TRBJ1-2; D perhaps matches TRBD1 (6 bases). The CDR3 runs to 14 residues. The germline V and J ends were trimmed by 4 bases and 6 bases, with 16 bases remaining between them. Per the germline V gene, CDR1 is SGDLS and CDR2 is YYNGEE. The DNA of the CDR3 is TGTGCCAGCAGCCCTAGCGGGGGGGCCGATGGCTACACCTTC. Its protein is CASSPSGGADGYTF.

The chain has TRBV29-1 and TRBJ2-1, with D perhaps matching TRBD2 (6 bases). Trimming cost V 6 bases and J 8 bases, with 14 bases left between them. This CDR3 comprises 12 residues. Germline V gene data show CDR1 as SQVTM and CDR2 as ANQGSEA. This CDR3 is CSVSGSYDEQFF. The CDR3 region has the DNA TGCAGCGTGTCCGGGAGTTACGATGAGCAGTTCTTC.

The chain is built from TRBV2 and TRBJ2-7; D ambiguous. CDR1 SNHLY and CDR2 FYNNEI come from the germline V gene. The V and J ends lost 7 bases and 3 bases respectively, with 19 bases between them. The CDR3 loop spans 15 amino acids. DNA for the CDR3: TGTGCCAGCACCGCCGCTAGTGGCTCCCTCTACGAGCAGTACTTC. It is translated as CASTAASGSLYEQYF.

The chain is built from TRBV12-3 or TRBV12-4 and TRBJ1-5; the D is unclear. This CDR3 has 13 residues. The V gene lost 7 bases and the J gene lost 4 bases, with 11 bases spanning the gap. CDR3 loop: CASTKGGNQPQHF. CDR3 nucleotide sequence: TGTGCCAGCACTAAGGGAGGAAATCAGCCCCAGCATTTT.

The sample holds one count of this clone. The V and J genes are TRBV7-9 and TRBJ2-7; D is unclear. This CDR3 spans 14 amino acids. Trimming took 5 bases from V and 2 from J, leaving 13 bases between them. Per the germline V gene, CDR1 is SEHNR and CDR2 is FQNEAQ (reference sequence). CDR3 region: CASSRTAIPYEQYF. In DNA, the CDR3 is TGTGCCAGCAGCCGAACAGCCATTCCCTACGAGCAGTACTTC.

This chain connects TRBV9 to TRBJ2-2; D unclear. The V gene lost 0 bases and the J gene lost 0 bases, with 9 bases spanning the gap. The CDR3 length is 16 residues. The germline V gene encodes CDR1 SGDLS and CDR2 YYNGEE. This chain's CDR3 is CASSVERQPNTGELFF. In DNA, the CDR3 is TGTGCCAGCAGCGTAGAGAGACAACCGAACACCGGGGAGCTGTTTTTT.

The CDR3 loop is CASRGVGAGLGPQHF. CDR3 bases: TGTGCCAGCAGGGGGGTCGGGGCCGGTCTAGGGCCCCAGCATTTT. The rearrangement joins TRBV2 to TRBJ1-5, with a tentative D call TRBD1 (5 bases). The CDR3 contains 15 residues. Germline CDR1 and CDR2: SNHLY and FYNNEI. V dropped 6 bases and J dropped 9 bases, with 21 bases sitting between them.

This chain joins TRBV3-1 (or the pseudogene TRBV3-2) and TRBJ2-6; D not certain. The CDR3 runs 15 residues. V shed 4 bases and J shed 0 bases, with 7 bases lying between them. Germline V lookup: CDR1 LGHDT, CDR2 YNNKEL (reference sequence). CDR3 amino acids: CASSPWDSGANVLTF. The CDR3 DNA is TGTGCCAGCAGCCCATGGGACTCTGGGGCCAACGTCCTGACTTTC.

The rearrangement uses TRBV19 and TRBJ2-2, with 7 bases aligning to TRBD2. The J segment lost 5 bases and the V segment lost 10 bases, leaving 10 bases of the junction unmatched. The germline CDR1 and CDR2 sequences are LNHDA and SQIVND (reference sequence). The CDR3 is 14 residues long. The CDR3 here is CATSAGVGTGELFF. The CDR3 nucleotides are TGTGCCACCTCTGCGGGAGTAGGGACCGGGGAGCTGTTTTTT.

This clone was seen more than once but under ten times. The chain uses TRBV5-1 and TRBJ2-1; D may be TRBD1 (5 bases). Trimming shortened V by 4 bases and J by 6 bases, and 14 bases separated the two germline ends. Germline CDR1 is SGHRS and CDR2 is YFSETQ. The CDR3 consists of 14 residues. The CDR3, as DNA: TGCGCCAGCAGCGGGGCCGCTCCACCCAATGAGCAGTTCTTC. Protein: CASSGAAPPNEQFF.

The chain employs TRBV7-8 and TRBJ1-4, with TRBD1 matching 8 bases. The V segment lost 5 bases and the J segment 0 bases; nucleotides outside the gene matches: 11. CDR3 length: 18 residues. Germline CDR1 SGHVS, CDR2 FQNEAQ. CDR3 in DNA: TGTGCCAGCAGCCCCCGGACAGGGCGATTGGCAACTAATGAAAAACTGTTTTTT. As protein: CASSPRTGRLATNEKLFF.

The rearrangement uses TRBV2 and TRBJ1-4; 8 bases line up with TRBD1. Germline lookup yields CDR1 SNHLY and CDR2 FYNNEI. The junction had 6 bases not matched to a gene; V was cut back by 6 bases and J by 6 bases. The CDR3 extends over 14 amino acids. The CDR3 region is CASRVTGVHEKLFF. For the CDR3, the DNA is TGTGCCAGCAGAGTGACAGGGGTCCATGAAAAACTGTTTTTT.

This clone was seen a few times. This chain connects TRBV28 to TRBJ1-1; tentatively, D is TRBD1 (6 bases). This CDR3 comprises 14 residues. Germline-derived CDR1 and CDR2 are MDHEN and SYDVKM. Trimming took 5 bases from V and 3 from J, leaving 13 bases between them. This chain's CDR3 is CASSTDSADTEAFF. The CDR3 region has the DNA TGTGCCAGCAGTACGGACAGCGCAGACACTGAAGCTTTCTTT.

The V and J genes are TRBV7-9 and TRBJ2-5; 10 bases fit TRBD2. Germline CDR1 is SEHNR and CDR2 is FQNEAQ (reference sequence). CDR3 length: 15 residues. The ends lost 4 bases at V and 5 bases at J; junction bases unmatched: 7. CDR3 DNA sequence: TGTGCCAGCAGCTCTAGCGGGGGTCGGGGGGAGACCCAGTACTTC. It codes for CASSSSGGRGETQYF.

The chain is built from TRBV28 and TRBJ1-1; possibly TRBD1 for D (6 bases). This CDR3 has 14 amino acids. Trimming took off 4 bases at V and 4 bases at J, with 13 bases between the two ends. Germline V gene sequence: CDR1 MDHEN, CDR2 SYDVKM. The CDR3 loop is CASSSHTGATEAFF. The CDR3 DNA is TGTGCCAGCAGTTCCCACACGGGGGCCACTGAAGCTTTCTTT.

The V call is TRBV19, the J call TRBJ1-6; the match to TRBD1 covers 8 bases. The ends lost 4 bases at V and 6 bases at J; junction bases unmatched: 5. Germline CDR1 LNHDA, CDR2 SQIVND (reference sequence). This CDR3 is 15 amino acids long. The CDR3 nucleotides read TGTGCCAGTAGTACCCGGACAGGGAGTAATTCACCCCTCCACTTT. It specifies CASSTRTGSNSPLHF.